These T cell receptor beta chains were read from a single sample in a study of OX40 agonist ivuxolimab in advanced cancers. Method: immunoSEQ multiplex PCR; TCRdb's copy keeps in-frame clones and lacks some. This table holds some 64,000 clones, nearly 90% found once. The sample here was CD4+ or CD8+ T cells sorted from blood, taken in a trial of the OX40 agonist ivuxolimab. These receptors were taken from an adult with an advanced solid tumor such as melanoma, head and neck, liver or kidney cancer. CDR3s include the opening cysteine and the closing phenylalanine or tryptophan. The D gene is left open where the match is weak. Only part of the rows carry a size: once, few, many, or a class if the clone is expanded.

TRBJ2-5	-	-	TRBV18	TGTGCCAGCTCACCGAGCAGGATGGGACTGCAAGAGACCCAGTACTTC	CASSPSRMGLQETQYF
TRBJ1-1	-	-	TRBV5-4	TGTGCCAGCAGCCGGTTTCCCTTGAACACTGAAGCTTTCTTT	CASSRFPLNTEAFF
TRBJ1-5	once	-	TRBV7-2	TGTGCCAGCAGCTTATTCCGAGGGACTGGGGCCCTTTGGCAGCCCCAGCATTTT	CASSLFRGTGALWQPQHF
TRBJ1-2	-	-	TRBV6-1	TGTGCCAGCAGTTCGATTGGGCTGGGCTACACCTTC	CASSSIGLGYTF
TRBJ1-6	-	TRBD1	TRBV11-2	TGTGCCAGCAGCCTCAGACCCGGACAGGGTGATTCACCCCTCCACTTT	CASSLRPGQGDSPLHF
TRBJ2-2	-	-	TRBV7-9	TGTGCCAGCAGCTTATTACTCACGGGGAACACCGGGGAGCTGTTTTTT	CASSLLLTGNTGELFF
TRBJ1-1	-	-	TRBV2	TGTGCCAGCAGTGAAGCAGGGCCGAACACTGAAGCTTTCTTT	CASSEAGPNTEAFF
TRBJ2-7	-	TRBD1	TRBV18	TGTGCCAGCTCACCTGACAGGGTTTACGAGCAGTACTTC	CASSPDRVYEQYF
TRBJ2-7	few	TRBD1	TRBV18	TGTGCCAGCTCAACGGGACAGGGGCGCTCCTACGAGCAGTACTTC	CASSTGQGRSYEQYF
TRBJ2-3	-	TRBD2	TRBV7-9	TGTGCCAGCAGCTCCACTAGCGGGAGCGCTACGCAGTATTTT	CASSSTSGSATQYF
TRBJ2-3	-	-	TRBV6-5	TGTGCCAGCAGCTTTACGGGGGGCGGGACGCAGTATTTT	CASSFTGGGTQYF
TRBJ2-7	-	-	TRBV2	TGTGCCAGCCAACCGGCATCCACCTACGAGCAGTACTTC	CASQPASTYEQYF
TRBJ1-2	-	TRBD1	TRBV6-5	TGTGCCAGCAGGGGACAGTTCTATGGCTACACCTTC	CASRGQFYGYTF
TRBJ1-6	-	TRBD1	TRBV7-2	TGTGCCAGCAGCTTAGCGCGGGGGACAGTAGGTTCACCCCTCCACTTT	CASSLARGTVGSPLHF
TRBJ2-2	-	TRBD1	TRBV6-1	TGTGCCAGTGGGACAGGGGGAGCAACCGGGGAGCTGTTTTTT	CASGTGGATGELFF
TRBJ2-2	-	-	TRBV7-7	TGTGCCAGCAGTGCCGACAGAGTGGACACCGGGGAGCTGTTTTTT	CASSADRVDTGELFF
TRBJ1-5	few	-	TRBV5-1	TGCGCCAGCTCTCTCCAGGGAGTTGACTCTCAGCCCCAGCATTTT	CASSLQGVDSQPQHF
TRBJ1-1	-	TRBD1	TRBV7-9	TGTGCCAGCAGCGCACAGGGGGCTTTGACTGAAGCTTTCTTT	CASSAQGALTEAFF
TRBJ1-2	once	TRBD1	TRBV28	TGTGCCAGCAGTTTAAGGGACAGGGGTGGCTATGGCTACACCTTC	CASSLRDRGGYGYTF
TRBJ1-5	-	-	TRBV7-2	TGTGCCAGCAGCCGGCCGGGACACAGCAATCAGCCCCAGCATTTT	CASSRPGHSNQPQHF
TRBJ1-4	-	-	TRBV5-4	TGTGCCAGCACCGGGGGAGGGAACGAAAAACTGTTTTTT	CASTGGGNEKLFF
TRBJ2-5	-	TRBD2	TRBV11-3	TGTGCCAGCAGTCAACCCGGGACTAGCTCGCGAGAGACCCAGTACTTC	CASSQPGTSSRETQYF
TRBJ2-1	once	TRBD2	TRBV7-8	TGTGCCAGCAGCCAGAGTACTAGCGGGGGGGCATTCCAGTTCTTC	CASSQSTSGGAFQFF
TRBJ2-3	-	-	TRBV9	TGTGCCAGCAGCGTAGAGCCGAAGGGGGCAGATACGCAGTATTTT	CASSVEPKGADTQYF
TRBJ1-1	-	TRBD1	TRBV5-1	TGCGCCAGCAGCTTCTACAGGGGGCCAGAAGCTTTCTTT	CASSFYRGPEAFF
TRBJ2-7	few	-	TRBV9	TGTGCCAGCAGCGTAGAGGAGTCCTACGAGCAGTACTTC	CASSVEESYEQYF
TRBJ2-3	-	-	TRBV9	TGTGCCAGCAGCGTAGTAACAGGGTCAAGGAATACGCAGTATTTT	CASSVVTGSRNTQYF
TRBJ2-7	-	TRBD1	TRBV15	TGTGCCACCAGCAGAGGGGGCTCCGGGACAGGGGGCTACGAGCAGTACTTC	CATSRGGSGTGGYEQYF
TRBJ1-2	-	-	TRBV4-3	TGCGCCAGCAGCCACGGACGGCTCTATGGCTACACCTTC	CASSHGRLYGYTF
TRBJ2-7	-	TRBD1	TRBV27	TGTGCCAGCAGTCCCCGACAGGGGGGAATCTTCTACGAGCAGTACTTC	CASSPRQGGIFYEQYF
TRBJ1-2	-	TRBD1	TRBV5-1	TGCGCCAGCAGCATGAACAGGGGGCCGGGGTATGGCTACACCTTC	CASSMNRGPGYGYTF